This passage covers 15 T cell receptor beta chains from one sample sequenced in a study of shared clonotypes between healthy human individuals. The protocol was immunoSEQ multiplex PCR, while the TCRdb copy is restricted to in-frame clones and leaves out a portion. The repertoire includes about 380,000 clones, approximately 96% of them detected once, and 0.32% sits in the top ten. Sequencing was carried out using memory CD8+ T cells sorted from blood. Specified subset: CD45RO+ cells pooled with CCR7-negative TemRA cells. These receptors all stem from a young man in good health.

This chain joins TRBV4-1 and TRBJ2-4; no clear D gene. Trimming left V 4 bases short and J 8 bases short, with 12 bases between. Germline CDR1 and CDR2: MGHRA and YSYEKL. The CDR3 consists of 13 residues. The CDR3 loop is CASSPTPVDIQYF. CDR3 nucleotide sequence: TGCGCCAGCAGCCCCACTCCCGTTGACATTCAGTACTTC.

The V gene is TRBV5-1, the J gene TRBJ2-1; tentative D call: TRBD2 (6 bases). The germline V gene encodes CDR1 SGHRS and CDR2 YFSETQ. CDR3 size: 16 residues. Trimming left V 4 bases short and J 2 bases short, with 16 bases between. This chain's CDR3 is CASSPTLAQAYNEQFF. The CDR3 DNA reads TGCGCCAGCAGCCCGACACTAGCCCAAGCCTACAATGAGCAGTTCTTC.

The chain carries TRBV30 and TRBJ1-2, with 9 bases identical to TRBD1. Germline V CDR1 and CDR2: GTSNPN, SVGIG (reference sequence). There are 15 residues in the CDR3. Germline trimming cut 5 bases from V and 1 base from J; bases unmatched to any gene: 8. CDR3 protein: CAWAPGQGYNYGYTF. CDR3 sequence (DNA): TGTGCCTGGGCACCGGGACAGGGTTATAACTATGGCTACACCTTC. The full variable domain, rest sourced from reference TRBV30 and TRBJ1-2, is SQTIHQWPATLVQPVGSPLSLECTVEGTSNPNLYWYRQAAGRGLQLLFYSVGIGQISSEVPQNLSASRPQDRQFILSSKKLLLSDSGFYLCAWAPGQGYNYGYTFGSGTRLTVV.

CDR3 nucleotides: TGTGCCAGCAGCTTGTACAGCGGGAGGGTTTACGAGCAGTACTTC. Amino acids: CASSLYSGRVYEQYF. The chain recombines TRBV7-2 with TRBJ2-7; TRBD2 aligns across 10 bases. Germline V gene lookup returns CDR1 SGHTA and CDR2 FQGNSA. With V trimmed by 3 bases and J by 4 bases, 6 bases remained unmatched. This CDR3 is 15 amino acids long.

The chain couples TRBV28 to TRBJ2-3; D is undetermined. CDR3 length equals 14 residues. V lost 5 bases and J lost 7, with 16 bases in between. Germline loops: CDR1 MDHEN, CDR2 SYDVKM. In DNA form, the CDR3 reads TGTGCCAGCAGTGCCAGTGATACCCCGAATACGCAGTATTTT. Translation gives CASSASDTPNTQYF. The whole variable domain, filled in from reference TRBV28 and TRBJ2-3, reads DVKVTQSSRYLVKRTGEKVFLECVQDMDHENMFWYRQDPGLGLRLIYFSYDVKMKEKGDIPEGYSVSREKKERFSLILESASTNQTSMYLCASSASDTPNTQYFGPGTRLTVL.

The chain employs TRBV2 and TRBJ2-3; D call uncertain. The CDR3 consists of 13 residues. V gave up 6 bases and J gave up 2 bases, with 9 bases separating them. Germline V gives CDR1 SNHLY, CDR2 FYNNEI. CDR3 sequence reads: CASRRSYTDTQYF. The DNA for the CDR3 is TGTGCCAGCAGGAGGAGTTACACAGATACGCAGTATTTT.

This chain connects TRBV19 to TRBJ2-5; D possibly corresponds to TRBD2 (5 bases). The CDR3 is 13 amino acids. The germline V and J ends were trimmed by 1 base and 6 bases, with 9 bases remaining between them. Germline CDR1 reads LNHDA; CDR2 reads SQIVND (reference sequence). The CDR3 region is CASSIGGRQTQYF. The CDR3 DNA is TGTGCCAGTAGTATAGGAGGGCGGCAGACCCAGTACTTC.

This clone has only one observation. This sequence joins TRBV7-9 and TRBJ1-1; tentative D call: TRBD1 (5 bases). V lost 1 base and J 0 bases, leaving 9 bases between the germline ends. The CDR3 consists of 15 residues. CDR1 and CDR2 from the germline V gene are SEHNR and FQNEAQ (reference sequence). Here the CDR3 reads CASSLEGKMNTEAFF. In nucleotides, the CDR3 is TGTGCCAGCAGCTTAGAGGGGAAAATGAACACTGAAGCTTTCTTT.

The chain recombines TRBV5-1 with TRBJ2-7, with TRBD2 identical over 9 bases. Germline CDR1 is SGHRS and CDR2 is YFSETQ. The CDR3 sequence is 14 residues long. The ends lost 3 bases at V and 0 bases at J; junction bases unmatched: 1. The CDR3: CASSYSGSSYEQYF. The CDR3 coding sequence is TGCGCCAGCAGCTATAGCGGGAGCTCCTACGAGCAGTACTTC.

This clone was detected once. V is TRBV4-1 and J is TRBJ2-1; the match to TRBD1 covers 7 bases. J lost 8 bases, V lost 1 base, and 8 bases had no gene match. Germline assignment: CDR1 MGHRA and CDR2 YSYEKL. The length of the CDR3 is 15 residues. The CDR3 DNA reads as TGCGCCAGCAGCCAAGGTTTGACAGGGTGGGATGAGCAGTTCTTC. Protein: CASSQGLTGWDEQFF.

The chain couples TRBV27 to TRBJ2-4; tentative D call: TRBD2 (6 bases). Trimming left V 7 bases short and J 2 bases short, with 15 bases between. CDR1 is MNHEY and CDR2 is SMNVEV in the germline V gene (reference sequence). The CDR3 spans 15 residues. The CDR3, as DNA: TGTGCCAGCACTCGGGACTTCCTAACCAAAAACATTCAGTACTTC. As protein: CASTRDFLTKNIQYF.

V gene TRBV27 combines with J gene TRBJ1-4, with 7 positions matching TRBD1. CDR1 MNHEY and CDR2 SMNVEV come from the germline V gene (reference sequence). Germline trimming cut 7 bases from V and 5 bases from J; bases unmatched to any gene: 19. The CDR3 has 18 amino acids. This chain's CDR3 is CASTRSPLNRGPNEKLFF. The CDR3 nucleotides read TGTGCCAGCACCCGCAGCCCGTTAAACAGGGGACCGAATGAAAAACTGTTTTTT.

The chain joins TRBV5-1 to TRBJ1-4; TRBD1 aligns across 10 bases. The CDR3 loop spans 17 amino acids. V lost 3 bases and J lost 0; bases outside the gene matches: 5. CDR1 is SGHRS, CDR2 YFSETQ, per germline. The CDR3 protein is CASSSPGQGPTNEKLFF. CDR3 nucleotides: TGCGCCAGCAGCTCACCGGGACAGGGGCCAACTAATGAAAAACTGTTTTTT.

DNA of the CDR3: TGTGCCAGCAGCTTAGGACGCGAAAAACTGTTTTTT. It translates to CASSLGREKLFF. This chain links TRBV7-2 with TRBJ1-4; no clear D gene. The ends were cut back, 1 base at V and 8 bases at J, with 5 bases in the middle. The CDR3 runs to 12 residues. CDR1 SGHTA and CDR2 FQGNSA come from the germline V gene.

V usage is TRBV13 and J usage is TRBJ2-5; the D is unclear. The CDR3 has 13 amino acids. Trimming removed 5 bases from V and 3 bases from J, with 10 bases in between. Germline CDR1 reads PRHDT; CDR2 reads FYEKMQ (reference sequence). The CDR3 spells CASSIRTEETQYF. Written as DNA, the CDR3 is TGTGCCAGCAGCATCCGGACGGAAGAGACCCAGTACTTC.